Listed here are 15 T cell receptor beta chains from one sample, sequenced in a study of blood T cell repertoires in COVID-19. The repertoire was sequenced with immunoSEQ multiplex PCR; TCRdb's copy has only in-frame clones and lacks some. The sample lists more than 300,000 clones, 87% seen once, with approximately 5% in the top ten. Sequencing input: PBMCs or T cells enriched from blood (not recorded which). Source of these receptors: a woman in her 30s who had recovered from COVID-19.

The gene calls are TRBV6-5 and TRBJ1-2; weak D call: TRBD1 (5 bases). Per germline, CDR1 MNHEY and CDR2 SVGAGI. The CDR3 loop spans 15 amino acids. The germline V and J ends were trimmed by 0 bases and 0 bases, with 8 bases remaining between them. As DNA, the CDR3 is TGTGCCAGCAGTTACTCCAGGGTAGCTAACTATGGCTACACCTTC. Its protein is CASSYSRVANYGYTF.

The rearrangement uses TRBV27 and TRBJ2-1, with D uncertain. Trimming removed 6 bases at V and 2 bases at J, with 11 bases between. This CDR3 comprises 14 residues. Germline V lookup: CDR1 MNHEY, CDR2 SMNVEV (reference sequence). The CDR3 sequence: CASRSSGAYNEQFF. Here the CDR3 DNA reads TGTGCCAGCAGGTCTAGTGGCGCCTACAATGAGCAGTTCTTC.

This clone was recorded once. The V gene is TRBV18, the J gene TRBJ1-1, with a possible D match to TRBD1 (6 bases). Trimming shortened V by 5 bases and J by 2 bases, and 9 bases separated the two germline ends. The CDR3 has 13 residues. The V gene's germline CDR1 is KGHSH and CDR2 LQKENI. CDR3 loop: CASSGQKNTEAFF. The CDR3 coding sequence is TGTGCCAGCTCAGGACAGAAAAACACTGAAGCTTTCTTT.

The V call is TRBV5-1, the J call TRBJ2-5; 14 nucleotides agree with TRBD2. The V gene's germline CDR1 is SGHRS and CDR2 YFSETQ. The CDR3 covers 16 residues. With V trimmed by 3 bases and J by 5 bases, 6 bases remained unmatched. CDR3 sequence: CASSSGLAGAGETQYF. The CDR3 DNA reads as TGCGCCAGCAGCTCGGGACTAGCGGGGGCTGGGGAGACCCAGTACTTC.

This rearrangement joins TRBV5-1 to TRBJ1-4; a weak D match, TRBD1 (5 bases). CDR1 SGHRS and CDR2 YFSETQ come from the germline V gene. This CDR3 is built from 16 residues. Trimming took 4 bases from V and 0 from J, leaving 13 bases between them. Here the CDR3 DNA reads TGCGCCAGCAGCACCACCAGGGCATCAACTAATGAAAAACTGTTTTTT. It yields the protein CASSTTRASTNEKLFF.

This clone has more than one count but fewer than ten. The J gene is TRBJ1-2, the V gene TRBV30, with 8 bases identical to TRBD1. The CDR3 has 13 residues. Germline V CDR1 and CDR2: GTSNPN, SVGIG (reference sequence). V was clipped by 2 bases and J by 8 bases; unmatched bases: 7. DNA of the CDR3: TGTGCCTGGAGTAGTGGGACAGGAGGAGGCTACACCTTC. It yields the protein CAWSSGTGGGYTF. The entire variable domain, with the rest obtained from reference TRBV30 and TRBJ1-2, is as follows: SQTIHQWPATLVQPVGSPLSLECTVEGTSNPNLYWYRQAAGRGLQLLFYSVGIGQISSEVPQNLSASRPQDRQFILSSKKLLLSDSGFYLCAWSSGTGGGYTFGSGTRLTVV.

The genes are TRBV7-9 and TRBJ2-5, with TRBD2 matching 11 bases. In germline, CDR1 is SEHNR, CDR2 FQNEAQ (reference sequence). Trimming removed 6 bases from V and 5 bases from J; junction bases left unmatched: 2. The CDR3 consists of 13 residues. The CDR3 coding sequence is TGTGCCAGCAGTCGACTAGCGGGGGAGACCCAGTACTTC. It translates to CASSRLAGETQYF. The full variable domain, with the rest looked up from reference TRBV7-9 and TRBJ2-5, is DTGVSQNPRHKITKRGQNVTFRCDPISEHNRLYWYRQTLGQGPEFLTYFQNEAQLEKSRLLSDRFSAERPKGSFSTLEIQRTEQGDSAMYLCASSRLAGETQYFGPGTRLLVL.

CDR3 DNA: TGTGCCAGCAGCTTAGTCAGGGCTTCCCCTGAAGCTTTCTTT. It encodes CASSLVRASPEAFF. The genes are TRBV11-2 and TRBJ1-1; perhaps TRBD1 as D (5 bases). The V end lost 1 base, the J end lost 6 bases, and 12 bases lay between the germline ends. Germline loops: CDR1 SGHAT, CDR2 FQNNGV. CDR3 length: 14 amino acids.

J is TRBJ1-3 and V is TRBV25-1; TRBD1 agrees at 7 bases. Trimming took 8 bases from V and 4 from J; bases not matched to a gene: 17. Germline V CDR1 and CDR2: MGHDK, SYGVNS. CDR3 length: 17 residues. DNA for the CDR3: TGTGCCAGCGAAAGCTCGGGACAGCCTCTTCGGGGAAACACCATATATTTT. Protein product: CASESSGQPLRGNTIYF.

J is TRBJ1-4 and V is TRBV18, with TRBD1 identical over 7 bases. Germline values: CDR1 KGHSH, CDR2 LQKENI. This CDR3 has 14 residues. V shed 2 bases and J 6 bases; nucleotides not matched to a gene: 3. CDR3 in amino acids: CASSPYGQDEKLFF. CDR3 coding DNA: TGTGCCAGCTCACCATACGGACAGGATGAAAAACTGTTTTTT.

This clone was recorded only once. The chain uses TRBV6-5 and TRBJ2-1; D gene uncertain. Looked up from germline, CDR1 is MNHEY and CDR2 is SVGAGI. The CDR3 runs 15 residues. V lost 0 bases to trimming and J lost 8 bases, with 14 bases between them. CDR3 residues: CASSYSGSASDEQFF. The DNA for the CDR3 is TGTGCCAGCAGTTACTCGGGTAGTGCGAGCGATGAGCAGTTCTTC.

V usage is TRBV9 and J usage is TRBJ2-2, with D tentatively TRBD1 (6 bases). The CDR3 runs to 16 residues. Per the germline V gene, CDR1 is SGDLS and CDR2 is YYNGEE. V dropped 0 bases and J dropped 5 bases, with 14 bases sitting between them. DNA for the CDR3: TGTGCCAGCAGCGTAGCGGGACATGTGGAAACCGGGGAGCTGTTTTTT. Its translation is CASSVAGHVETGELFF.

V gene TRBV11-2 combines with J gene TRBJ1-2, with TRBD1 identical over 9 bases. CDR1 and CDR2 from the germline V gene are SGHAT and FQNNGV. This CDR3 has 14 amino acids. Unmatched junction bases numbered 4, after V lost 4 bases and J lost 4 bases. The CDR3 sequence: CASSSGTGLYGYTF. CDR3 in DNA: TGTGCCAGCAGCTCCGGGACAGGGCTCTATGGCTACACCTTC.

This clone was seen only once. CDR3 in amino acids: CASSWAEGPNEQFF. CDR3 coding DNA: TGTGCCAGCAGCTGGGCGGAGGGGCCGAATGAGCAGTTCTTC. The rearrangement joins TRBV5-4 to TRBJ2-1; D is perhaps TRBD2 (6 bases). V was cut by 3 bases and J by 7 bases, with 14 bases left in between. The germline V gene has CDR1 SGHNT and CDR2 YYREEE (reference sequence). The length of the CDR3 is 14 residues.

The genes are TRBV7-9 and TRBJ1-5; 7 bases match TRBD1. V dropped 1 base and J dropped 7; count of bases not matched to a gene: 1. The V gene's germline CDR1 is SEHNR and CDR2 FQNEAQ (reference sequence). This CDR3 has 13 amino acids. CDR3 coding DNA: TGTGCCAGCAGCTTAGAGGGGGCCCAGCCCCAGCATTTT. It yields the protein CASSLEGAQPQHF. Together with reference TRBV7-9 and TRBJ1-5, the CDR3 gives the full variable domain: DTGVSQNPRHKITKRGQNVTFRCDPISEHNRLYWYRQTLGQGPEFLTYFQNEAQLEKSRLLSDRFSAERPKGSFSTLEIQRTEQGDSAMYLCASSLEGAQPQHFGDGTRLSIL.